The entry below gives a single T cell receptor beta chain sequence along with its context. Its antigen is not known. This CDR3 comprises 15 residues. Between the trimmed V and J ends, which lost 3 bases and 7 bases, there was a span of 14 bases. Germline loops: CDR1 SGHRS, CDR2 YFSETQ. TCRdb independently ran MiXCR on the 5' RACE reads; one entry per CDR3 protein. The sample holds about 240,000 distinct CDR3 sequences; approximately 9% are singletons and the top ten take nearly 7%. The data were taken from a study of CD8 T cells in ankylosing spondylitis. Study conclusions and caveats: Disease-linked clones were found to be CD8+ and relatively rare in peripheral blood. Within matched ankylosing spondylitis synovial fluid, disease-linked clones were reportedly significantly enriched.

What was sequenced was blood, either unsorted or a sorted T cell fraction (not recorded which). This clonotype was obtained from a male donor with ankylosing spondylitis or in good health (not recorded which). The rearrangement uses TRBV5-1 and TRBJ1-6, with a tentative D call TRBD1 (5 bases). CDR3 loop: CASSSDTVGNSPLHF. CDR3 sequence (DNA): TGCGCCAGCAGCTCGGACACGGTGGGCAATTCACCCCTCCACTTT.